This T cell receptor (beta chain) was identified in a study of OX40 agonist ivuxolimab in advanced cancers. Study-wide background: The dose of intravenous ivuxolimab that patients received every 2 weeks ranged from 0.01 to 10 mg/kg. Among those enrolled, mean age was around 55 years (range roughly 23 to 79) and 75% to 85% were male. Dose-escalation patients' cancers were hepatocellular carcinoma, melanoma, renal cell or head and neck cancer.

Here immunoSEQ multiplex PCR was the method, and the copy in TCRdb shows in-frame clones only, minus some. The sample includes roughly 50,000 clones, approximately 90% seen only once; the top ten take 30% to 35%. The CDR3 covers 15 residues. Germline lookup yields CDR1 SEHNR and CDR2 FQNEAQ (reference sequence). V lost 1 base and J lost 4, with 11 bases in between. The sequencing used CD4+ or CD8+ T cells sorted from blood, collected in a trial of the OX40 agonist ivuxolimab. This sequence was found in an adult with an advanced solid tumor such as melanoma, head and neck, liver or kidney cancer. The chain joins TRBV7-9 to TRBJ1-5; weak D call: TRBD1 (6 bases). The CDR3 nucleotides are TGTGCCAGCAGCTTAGTGGGGGCAGCAAATCAGCCCCAGCATTTT. Its translation is CASSLVGAANQPQHF.